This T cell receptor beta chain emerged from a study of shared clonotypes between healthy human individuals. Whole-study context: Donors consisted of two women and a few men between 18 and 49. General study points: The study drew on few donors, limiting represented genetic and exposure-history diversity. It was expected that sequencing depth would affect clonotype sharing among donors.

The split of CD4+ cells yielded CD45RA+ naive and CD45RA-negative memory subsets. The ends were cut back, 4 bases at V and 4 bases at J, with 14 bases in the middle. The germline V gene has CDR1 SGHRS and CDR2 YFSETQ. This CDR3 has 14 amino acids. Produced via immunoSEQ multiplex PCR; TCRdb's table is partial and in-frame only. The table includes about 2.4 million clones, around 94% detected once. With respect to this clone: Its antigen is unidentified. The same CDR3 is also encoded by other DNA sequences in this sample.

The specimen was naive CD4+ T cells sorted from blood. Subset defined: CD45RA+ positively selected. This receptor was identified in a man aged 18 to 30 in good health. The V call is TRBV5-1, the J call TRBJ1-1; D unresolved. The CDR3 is CASSLTGVGTEAFF. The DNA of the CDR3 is TGCGCCAGCAGCCTCACTGGGGTGGGCACTGAAGCTTTCTTT.